These 23 T cell receptor beta chains were all obtained from the same sample, sequenced in a study of cytomegalovirus exposure and HLA in healthy donors (dated 2017 in TCRdb). Preparation of the library involved the immunoSEQ multiplex PCR assay. For the multiplex PCR, a mixture combining 60 forward primers for TCR Vbeta segments and 13 reverse primers for TCR Jbeta segments was used. Entries here come from immuneACCESS through TCRdb and include only in-frame sequences with V and J called. Some clones fail to appear in such tables; in the studies checked, an unresolved V gene covers under half of the shortfall, and the cause of the remainder is unknown. The sample records about 130,000 clones, around 80% of which are singletons. The biggest ten clones account for around 1.5% of the sample. The material sequenced was PBMCs. The receptors originated from a woman in her late teens or twenties in good health and CMV-seronegative.

The chain links TRBV28 to TRBJ2-3; D may be TRBD2 (5 bases). Trimming cost V 0 bases and J 7 bases, with 20 bases left between them. Germline assignment: CDR1 MDHEN and CDR2 SYDVKM. The CDR3 sequence is 17 residues long. The CDR3 nucleotides read TGTGCCAGCAGTTTATGGGGTAGCGCCCGAGAGGGAAATACGCAGTATTTT. This sequence encodes CASSLWGSAREGNTQYF.

This clone has more than one count but fewer than ten. V is TRBV5-1 and J is TRBJ1-1, with D possibly matching TRBD1 (5 bases). The V gene lost 3 bases and the J gene lost 4 bases, with 13 bases spanning the gap. Germline CDR1 and CDR2: SGHRS and YFSETQ. CDR3 length: 14 residues. The CDR3 DNA follows: TGCGCCAGCAGCTGGGGGGGTGGAGGCACTGAAGCTTTCTTT. Translation gives CASSWGGGGTEAFF.

J is TRBJ2-7 and V is TRBV19; D possibly corresponds to TRBD2 (6 bases). The CDR3 loop spans 14 amino acids. Germline V gene data show CDR1 as LNHDA and CDR2 as SQIVND (reference sequence). V was pared by 8 bases and J by 3 bases, with 17 bases between. Written as DNA, the CDR3 is TGTGCCAGTGTAAAAGACGGGAGTTTCTACGAGCAGTACTTC. Encoded protein: CASVKDGSFYEQYF.

The chain has TRBV5-4 and TRBJ1-1, with D unresolved. The V and J ends lost 5 bases and 4 bases respectively, with 12 bases between them. Per germline, CDR1 SGHNT and CDR2 YYREEE (reference sequence). The length of the CDR3 is 13 residues. As DNA, the CDR3 is TGTGCCAGCAGTAGAGACCGCGGCACTGAAGCTTTCTTT. It is translated as CASSRDRGTEAFF.

This clone occurred a few times. The chain combines TRBV5-4 with TRBJ2-5; 7 nucleotides match TRBD2. The ends lost 0 bases at V and 4 bases at J; junction bases unmatched: 6. CDR1 SGHNT and CDR2 YYREEE come from the germline V gene (reference sequence). The CDR3 runs 15 residues. CDR3 DNA: TGTGCCAGCAGCTTGGATGGGGGAGGGTTAGAGACCCAGTACTTC. Its translation: CASSLDGGGLETQYF.

This chain links TRBV30 with TRBJ2-1; TRBD2 agrees at 10 bases. Germline V gene lookup returns CDR1 GTSNPN and CDR2 SVGIG (reference sequence). CDR3 length: 15 residues. V lost 4 bases and J lost 6; bases outside the gene matches: 9. This CDR3 is CAWTYRAGGGNEQFF. In DNA, the CDR3 is TGTGCCTGGACATACCGAGCGGGAGGGGGCAATGAGCAGTTCTTC. Looking up the rest from reference TRBV30 and TRBJ2-1 gives the full variable domain: SQTIHQWPATLVQPVGSPLSLECTVEGTSNPNLYWYRQAAGRGLQLLFYSVGIGQISSEVPQNLSASRPQDRQFILSSKKLLLSDSGFYLCAWTYRAGGGNEQFFGPGTRLTVL.

The CDR3 DNA sequence: TGTGCCAGCAGTTCGAGAGGGGGGGCATACTACGAGCAGTACTTC. Its protein product is CASSSRGGAYYEQYF. The chain has TRBV7-8 and TRBJ2-7, with TRBD2 as a possible D gene (7 bases). The CDR3 covers 15 residues. V lost 6 bases, J lost 3 bases, and 18 bases lay in between. CDR1 and CDR2 from the germline V gene are SGHVS and FQNEAQ.

The rearrangement uses TRBV6-5 and TRBJ2-7; D might be TRBD2 (6 bases). Germline V gene lookup returns CDR1 MNHEY and CDR2 SVGAGI. The CDR3 runs 14 residues. Between the trimmed V and J ends, which lost 4 bases and 2 bases, there was a span of 12 bases. The CDR3 sequence: CASSSSDRTYEQYF. The DNA of the CDR3 is TGTGCCAGCAGTTCTAGCGACAGAACCTACGAGCAGTACTTC.

The rearrangement links TRBV4-2 to TRBJ2-2, with 7 bases identical to TRBD2. The CDR3 loop spans 16 amino acids. The J segment lost 4 bases and the V segment lost 0 bases, leaving 5 bases of the junction unmatched. Germline V CDR1 and CDR2: LGHNA, YNFKEQ. The CDR3 protein is CASSQDLGLLTGELFF. CDR3 coding DNA: TGTGCCAGCAGCCAAGATTTGGGACTACTCACCGGGGAGCTGTTTTTT.

The V and J genes are TRBV6-6 and TRBJ2-7; the D is unclear. V shed 2 bases and J shed 4 bases, with 6 bases lying between them. Germline CDR1 reads MNHNY; CDR2 reads SVGAGI (reference sequence). The CDR3 length is 12 residues. The CDR3 DNA follows: TGTGCCAGCAGTTACGCCGAGTACGAGCAGTACTTC. It codes for CASSYAEYEQYF.

The V and J genes are TRBV27 and TRBJ1-4; D may be TRBD1 (5 bases). The CDR3 spans 14 residues. CDR1 MNHEY and CDR2 SMNVEV come from the germline V gene (reference sequence). Trimming shortened V by 2 bases and J by 6 bases, and 10 bases separated the two germline ends. DNA of the CDR3: TGTGCCAGCAGTTTACGGCCAGGGTATGAAAAACTGTTTTTT. Protein: CASSLRPGYEKLFF.

The table lists this clone with a count of one. This sequence joins TRBV6-1 and TRBJ2-7, with 15 bases matching TRBD2. Germline assignment: CDR1 MNHNS and CDR2 SASEGT. This CDR3 is built from 15 residues. Trimming at V came to 9 bases and at J to 0 bases, leaving 3 bases not matched to a gene. CDR3 residues: CASGTSGGYSYEQYF. CDR3 bases: TGTGCCAGTGGGACTAGCGGGGGGTACTCCTACGAGCAGTACTTC.

This sequence joins TRBV5-6 and TRBJ2-2; a weak D match, TRBD2 (6 bases). The CDR3 contains 13 residues. The germline V gene has CDR1 SGHDT and CDR2 YYEEEE. V shed 1 base and J shed 8 bases, with 9 bases lying between them. Here the CDR3 DNA reads TGTGCCAGCAGCTTGCCGGGAGTAGGGGAGCTGTTTTTT. Its translation is CASSLPGVGELFF.

The V and J genes are TRBV14 and TRBJ2-3, with D perhaps matching TRBD2 (6 bases). The germline V gene has CDR1 SGHDN and CDR2 FVKESK. Trimming stripped 0 bases from V and 4 bases from J, with 29 bases between. The CDR3 is 21 residues long. The CDR3 here is CASSQDFLVGFGGETPDTQYF. DNA of the CDR3: TGTGCCAGCAGCCAAGATTTCTTGGTCGGGTTTGGCGGGGAGACCCCAGATACGCAGTATTTT.

In this sample, this clone turned up once. This chain connects TRBV4-1 to TRBJ2-2; unclear D gene. V lost 1 base to trimming and J lost 0 bases, with 9 bases between them. In germline, CDR1 is MGHRA, CDR2 YSYEKL. The CDR3 has 16 amino acids. The DNA of the CDR3 is TGCGCCAGCAGCCAAGTGGGCCGTGCGAACACCGGGGAGCTGTTTTTT. This sequence encodes CASSQVGRANTGELFF.

The chain joins TRBV11-2 to TRBJ2-4; maybe TRBD2 (5 bases). The CDR3 is 14 residues long. V lost 5 bases and J 9 bases, leaving 17 bases between the germline ends. Germline V lookup: CDR1 SGHAT, CDR2 FQNNGV. The CDR3 reads CASSLIGSAGIQYF. CDR3 DNA: TGTGCCAGCAGCCTCATCGGAAGTGCGGGCATTCAGTACTTC.

The genes are TRBV6-1 and TRBJ2-1; D gene uncertain. V dropped 2 bases and J dropped 7 bases, with 12 bases sitting between them. Germline assignment: CDR1 MNHNS and CDR2 SASEGT. The CDR3 loop spans 14 amino acids. The CDR3 is CASSELGRRNEQFF. Here the CDR3 DNA reads TGTGCCAGCAGTGAATTGGGCCGACGGAATGAGCAGTTCTTC.

The chain couples TRBV5-4 to TRBJ2-3; no definite D call. Trimming pared 1 base from V and 3 bases from J, leaving 9 bases between. The CDR3 loop spans 14 amino acids. Germline assignment: CDR1 SGHNT and CDR2 YYREEE (reference sequence). The CDR3 nucleotides are TGTGCCAGCAGCTTGTCTGGCCGTACAGATACGCAGTATTTT. This sequence encodes CASSLSGRTDTQYF.

The chain joins TRBV13 to TRBJ2-2; 8 bases line up with TRBD2. V shed 8 bases and J 5 bases; nucleotides not matched to a gene: 13. This CDR3 is built from 16 residues. CDR1 and CDR2 from the germline V gene are PRHDT and FYEKMQ (reference sequence). The CDR3: CASRESGRGRTGELFF. The CDR3 bases are TGTGCCAGCCGGGAGAGCGGGAGAGGGAGAACCGGGGAGCTGTTTTTT.

The genes are TRBV13 and TRBJ1-1; D is unresolved. Germline assignment: CDR1 PRHDT and CDR2 FYEKMQ (reference sequence). Between the trimmed V and J ends, which lost 4 bases and 4 bases, there was a span of 10 bases. CDR3 length equals 13 residues. The CDR3 here is CASSSYVSTEAFF. The CDR3 DNA reads as TGTGCCAGCAGCTCCTACGTCTCCACTGAAGCTTTCTTT.

This rearrangement joins TRBV14 to TRBJ2-7, with TRBD2 as a possible D gene (6 bases). There are 14 residues in the CDR3. Trimming shortened V by 1 base and J by 2 bases, and 9 bases separated the two germline ends. In germline, CDR1 is SGHDN, CDR2 FVKESK. The CDR3 spells CASSQGGGPYEQYF. The CDR3, as DNA: TGTGCCAGCAGCCAAGGCGGAGGGCCCTACGAGCAGTACTTC.

A few counts support this clone. The genes are TRBV11-2 and TRBJ1-2; no clear D gene. The germline V gene encodes CDR1 SGHAT and CDR2 FQNNGV. V shed 5 bases and J shed 10 bases, with 23 bases lying between them. CDR3 length: 15 residues. The CDR3 sequence: CASSKNDRGRSHYTF. In DNA form, the CDR3 reads TGTGCCAGCAGCAAAAATGACCGGGGAAGGAGTCACTACACCTTC.

The V and J genes are TRBV27 and TRBJ1-4; no firm D call. The germline V gene has CDR1 MNHEY and CDR2 SMNVEV (reference sequence). The CDR3 extends over 14 amino acids. V lost 6 bases to trimming and J lost 0 bases, with 8 bases between them. The CDR3 is CASRSGTTNEKLFF. DNA of the CDR3: TGTGCCAGCAGATCCGGGACAACTAATGAAAAACTGTTTTTT. The complete variable domain, with remaining parts taken from reference TRBV27 and TRBJ1-4, reads EAQVTQNPRYLITVTGKKLTVTCSQNMNHEYMSWYRQDPGLGLRQIYYSMNVEVTDKGDVPEGYKVSRKEKRNFPLILESPSPNQTSLYFCASRSGTTNEKLFFGSGTQLSVL.